This T cell receptor (beta chain) is from a study of blood T cell repertoires in COVID-19. In the study overall: The United States, Italy and Spain provided the acute and convalescent COVID-19 samples.

In the original workflow: Reference gene primer amplification gave estimated nucleated cell counts. Assay: immunoSEQ multiplex PCR; the TCRdb copy retains only in-frame clones and omits some. That table furnishes V, J and clone size, whereas the DNA furnished D and trimming. This table holds approximately 210,000 clones, about 86% found once. The CDR3 has 14 residues. From germline, CDR1 is MNHEY and CDR2 SVGAGI. Trimming at V came to 6 bases and at J to 5 bases, leaving 6 bases not matched to a gene. The material sequenced was peripheral blood. This sequence originates from a woman aged 70-85 years with acute or convalescent COVID-19. The gene calls are TRBV6-5 and TRBJ2-5; 10 positions agree with TRBD2. The CDR3 is CASRVGLAVETQYF. The CDR3 DNA sequence: TGTGCCAGCAGGGTCGGACTAGCGGTTGAGACCCAGTACTTC.